This T cell receptor (beta chain) is drawn from a study of blood T cell repertoires in COVID-19. Study information: T cells, B-cell-depleted T cells, or PBMCs provided the cDNA or gDNA that served as material.

Trimming pared 0 bases from V and 2 bases from J, leaving 11 bases between. The CDR3 length is 15 residues. Germline loops: CDR1 SGHKS, CDR2 YYEKEE (reference sequence). TCRdb keeps only in-frame clones here, not all; method: immunoSEQ multiplex PCR. The repertoire holds about 74,000 clones, with 70% to 90% as singletons. The chain couples TRBV5-5 to TRBJ1-2, with D possibly being TRBD1 (6 bases). This sequence originates from a man in his 70s with active or convalescent COVID-19. Material: peripheral blood. This CDR3 reads CASSLVAGANYGYTF. CDR3 nucleotides: TGTGCCAGCAGCTTGGTGGCGGGGGCAAACTATGGCTACACCTTC.